In this sample, the clone carrying this T cell receptor beta chain turned up many times. What it binds is unknown. These data are taken from a study of molecular identifiers for immune sequencing clone quantification. The study's findings and limits: Under 1% of molecules in naive cells, but over 99% of effector molecules, belonged to clones above 20 RNA copies.

The length of the CDR3 is 15 residues. V was trimmed by 2 bases and J by 4 bases, leaving 14 bases between them. Germline CDR1 PRHDT, CDR2 FYEKMQ (reference sequence). Sorted naive CD8 T cells were those defined as CD8+CD4-CCR7+CD45RA+. TCRdb re-derived calls from the PCR reads in MiXCR, one entry per CDR3 protein. The sample carries approximately 90,000 distinct CDR3 sequences, approximately 24% recorded once. Sequencing was carried out using naive CD8+ T cells from blood, with Jurkat cell RNA spiked in. Subset given: FACS-sorted CD8+CD4-CCR7+CD45RA+ naive T cells. The genes are TRBV13 and TRBJ2-5, with D possibly matching TRBD1 (5 bases). The clonotype was recovered from a human donor in good health. Some libraries in this study had Jurkat cell RNA spiked in. CDR3 coding DNA: TGTGCCAGCAGCTTAAGGGCTCGTGGGGCAGAGACCCAGTACTTC. Protein product: CASSLRARGAETQYF. The complete variable domain, with remaining parts taken from reference TRBV13 and TRBJ2-5, reads AAGVIQSPRHLIKEKRETATLKCYPIPRHDTVYWYQQGPGQDPQFLISFYEKMQSDKGSIPDRFSAQQFSDYHSELNMSSLELGDSALYFCASSLRARGAETQYFGPGTRLLVL.